The 14 T cell receptor beta chains below all came from one sample that was sequenced in a study of shared clonotypes between healthy human individuals. Measured with immunoSEQ multiplex PCR; TCRdb has only the in-frame clones, and not every one. The table includes hundreds of thousands of clones, 55% to 75% detected once. The specimen was memory CD4+ T cells sorted from blood. Subset specified: CD45RA-negative fraction. The receptor set was obtained from a woman aged 25 to 39 in good health.

The chain is built from TRBV7-8 and TRBJ2-3; perhaps TRBD2 as D (6 bases). The CDR3 spans 17 residues. CDR1 is SGHVS and CDR2 is FQNEAQ in the germline V gene. V shed 1 base and J shed 1 base, with 15 bases lying between them. CDR3 sequence reads: CASSLEGGGWGTDTQYF. In nucleotides, the CDR3 is TGTGCCAGCAGCTTAGAGGGAGGAGGTTGGGGCACAGATACGCAGTATTTT.

The V and J genes are TRBV28 and TRBJ1-4; 7 positions match TRBD1. The trim removed 6 bases at V and 6 bases at J, leaving 7 bases unmatched. The CDR3 sequence is 14 residues long. Looked up from germline, CDR1 is MDHEN and CDR2 is SYDVKM. CDR3 nucleotides: TGTGCCAGCAGCTCCCGACAGGGAGATGAAAAACTGTTTTTT. It codes for CASSSRQGDEKLFF. Supplemented by reference TRBV28 and TRBJ1-4, the full variable domain reads DVKVTQSSRYLVKRTGEKVFLECVQDMDHENMFWYRQDPGLGLRLIYFSYDVKMKEKGDIPEGYSVSREKKERFSLILESASTNQTSMYLCASSSRQGDEKLFFGSGTQLSVL.

With respect to this clone: A junction boundary mismatches the germline segment, possibly from a read error. This rearrangement joins TRBV18 to TRBJ1-4; D gene ambiguous. The CDR3 extends over 13 amino acids. Germline assignment: CDR1 KGHSH and CDR2 LQKENI. CDR3 nucleotides: TGTGCCAGTTCACTGGGTATGGTGGAAAAACTGTTTTTT. Amino acids: CASSLGMVEKLFF.

A remark on this clone: Just one base apart from a much larger clone, this may be a read error. Other DNA sequences of this sample code for an identical CDR3. The gene calls are TRBV6-6 and TRBJ2-3; D not certain. This CDR3 comprises 11 residues. Trimming removed 4 bases from V and 3 bases from J, with 2 bases in between. Germline lookup yields CDR1 MNHNY and CDR2 SVGAGI (reference sequence). The CDR3 DNA sequence: TGTGCCAGCAGTTCTACAGATACGCAGTATTTT. Translation gives CASSSTDTQYF.

The J gene is TRBJ2-7, the V gene TRBV5-1; TRBD2 matches 11 bases. Germline-derived CDR1 and CDR2 are SGHRS and YFSETQ. Trimming took 4 bases from V and 3 from J; bases not matched to a gene: 3. CDR3 size: 14 residues. The CDR3 DNA sequence: TGCGCCAGCAGCGGAACTAGCGGGAGCTACGAGCAGTACTTC. Translating gives CASSGTSGSYEQYF.

The genes are TRBV5-1 and TRBJ1-5; D remains ambiguous. From germline, CDR1 is SGHRS and CDR2 YFSETQ. The CDR3 runs to 17 residues. V was trimmed by 1 base and J by 8 bases, leaving 22 bases between them. The CDR3 sequence: CASSLPIFAKGQEPQHF. The CDR3 nucleotides are TGCGCCAGCAGCTTGCCCATCTTTGCGAAGGGCCAAGAGCCCCAGCATTTT.

This rearrangement joins TRBV25-1 to TRBJ2-3; 7 positions agree with TRBD1. CDR1 is MGHDK and CDR2 is SYGVNS in the germline V gene. The CDR3 runs 16 residues. V gave up 5 bases and J gave up 6 bases; unmatched junction bases: 14. Here the CDR3 reads CASSPPGTAGEDTQYF. DNA for the CDR3: TGTGCCAGCAGTCCTCCCGGGACAGCAGGGGAGGATACGCAGTATTTT.

J is TRBJ1-2 and V is TRBV13; 9 bases are shared with TRBD1. V dropped 6 bases and J dropped 4; count of bases not matched to a gene: 6. Per the germline V gene, CDR1 is PRHDT and CDR2 is FYEKMQ (reference sequence). The CDR3 length is 14 residues. As DNA, the CDR3 is TGTGCCAGCAGGGGGACAGGGTCGGCCTATGGCTACACCTTC. Translating it yields CASRGTGSAYGYTF.

The rearrangement joins TRBV14 to TRBJ2-7, with 7 nucleotides matching TRBD1. This CDR3 spans 16 amino acids. Trimming at V came to 1 base and at J to 2 bases, leaving 8 bases not matched to a gene. Germline V CDR1 and CDR2: SGHDN, FVKESK. For the CDR3, the DNA is TGTGCCAGCAGCCAAGGGGACAGCCGCCTCACCTACGAGCAGTACTTC. It codes for CASSQGDSRLTYEQYF. The complete variable domain, with remaining parts taken from reference TRBV14 and TRBJ2-7, reads EAGVTQFPSHSVIEKGQTVTLRCDPISGHDNLYWYRRVMGKEIKFLLHFVKESKQDESGMPNNRFLAERTGGTYSTLKVQPAELEDSGVYFCASSQGDSRLTYEQYFGPGTRLTVT.

This clone was observed a handful of times. The chain employs TRBV18 and TRBJ2-1; 9 nucleotides line up with TRBD2. There are 15 residues in the CDR3. The trim removed 4 bases at V and 6 bases at J, leaving 7 bases unmatched. Germline-derived CDR1 and CDR2 are KGHSH and LQKENI. The CDR3 reads CASSQGAGGGNEQFF. For the CDR3, the DNA is TGTGCCAGCTCACAGGGAGCGGGAGGTGGCAATGAGCAGTTCTTC.

With respect to this clone: Given a much more abundant clone one base away, this may be a read error. The J gene is TRBJ2-2, the V gene TRBV7-2; D ambiguous. CDR1 SGHTA and CDR2 FQGNSA come from the germline V gene. CDR3 length: 14 amino acids. V lost 2 bases and J lost 1, with 5 bases in between. CDR3 bases: TGTGCCAGCAGCTTATCTGGGAACACCGGGGAGCTGTTTTTT. Its protein product is CASSLSGNTGELFF. The full variable domain, rest sourced from reference TRBV7-2 and TRBJ2-2, is GAGVSQSPSNKVTEKGKDVELRCDPISGHTALYWYRQSLGQGLEFLIYFQGNSAPDKSGLPSDRFSAERTGGSVSTLTIQRTQQEDSAVYLCASSLSGNTGELFFGEGSRLTVL.

Comment on this clone: Different DNA sequences within this sample yield the same CDR3. The CDR3 here is CSASTGYEQYF. CDR3 coding DNA: TGCAGTGCTAGCACGGGGTACGAGCAGTACTTC. V usage is TRBV20-1 and J usage is TRBJ2-7; TRBD2 is a possible D gene (5 bases). The CDR3 contains 11 residues. V dropped 3 bases and J dropped 4 bases, with 7 bases sitting between them. Germline V gene sequence: CDR1 DFQATT, CDR2 SNEGSKA (reference sequence).

Remarks on this clone: Other DNA sequences in the same sample also yield this CDR3. The gene calls are TRBV9 and TRBJ2-1, with 7 bases matching TRBD2. Germline V gene sequence: CDR1 SGDLS, CDR2 YYNGEE. The CDR3 runs 15 residues. V shed 0 bases, J shed 3 bases, and the junction held 3 bases outside the gene matches. The CDR3 DNA follows: TGTGCCAGCAGCGTAGGGGGAGGGGACTACAATGAGCAGTTCTTC. This gives the protein CASSVGGGDYNEQFF. Variable domain in full (rest from reference TRBV9 and TRBJ2-1): DSGVTQTPKHLITATGQRVTLRCSPRSGDLSVYWYQQSLDQGLQFLIQYYNGEERAKGNILERFSAQQFPDLHSELNLSSLELGDSALYFCASSVGGGDYNEQFFGPGTRLTVL.

The CDR3 DNA reads TGTGCCAGCAGTTCGGGGACAGGTGGGCTAAGTCAGCCCCAGCATTTT. Encoded protein: CASSSGTGGLSQPQHF. The rearrangement links TRBV28 to TRBJ1-5, with 8 bases fitting TRBD1. This CDR3 region has 16 residues. Germline CDR1 MDHEN, CDR2 SYDVKM. J gave up 6 bases and V 4 bases, and 11 bases lay outside the gene matches.